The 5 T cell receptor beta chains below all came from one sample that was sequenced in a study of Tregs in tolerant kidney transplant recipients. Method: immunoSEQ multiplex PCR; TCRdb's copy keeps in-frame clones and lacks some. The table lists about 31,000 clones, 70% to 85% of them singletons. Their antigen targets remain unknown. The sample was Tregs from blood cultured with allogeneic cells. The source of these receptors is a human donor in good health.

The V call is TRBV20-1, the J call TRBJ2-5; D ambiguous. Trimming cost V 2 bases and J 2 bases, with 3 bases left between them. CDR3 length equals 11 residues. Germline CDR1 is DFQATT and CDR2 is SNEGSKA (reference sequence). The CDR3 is CSARRQETQYF. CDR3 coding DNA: TGCAGTGCTAGACGGCAAGAGACCCAGTACTTC.

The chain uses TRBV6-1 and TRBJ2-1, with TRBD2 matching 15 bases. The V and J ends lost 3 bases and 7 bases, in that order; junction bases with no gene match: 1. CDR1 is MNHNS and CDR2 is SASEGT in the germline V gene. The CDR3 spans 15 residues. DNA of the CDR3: TGTGCCAGCAGTGACGGACTAGCGGGGGGGAATGAGCAGTTCTTC. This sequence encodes CASSDGLAGGNEQFF.

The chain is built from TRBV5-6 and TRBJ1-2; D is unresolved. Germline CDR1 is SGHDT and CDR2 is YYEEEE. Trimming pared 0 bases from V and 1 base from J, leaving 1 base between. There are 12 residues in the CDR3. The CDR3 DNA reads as TGTGCCAGCAGCTTGGGTAACTATGGCTACACCTTC. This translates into CASSLGNYGYTF. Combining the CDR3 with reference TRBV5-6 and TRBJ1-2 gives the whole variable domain DAGVTQSPTHLIKTRGQQVTLRCSPKSGHDTVSWYQQALGQGPQFIFQYYEEEERQRGNFPDRFSGHQFPNYSSELNVNALLLGDSALYLCASSLGNYGYTFGSGTRLTVV.

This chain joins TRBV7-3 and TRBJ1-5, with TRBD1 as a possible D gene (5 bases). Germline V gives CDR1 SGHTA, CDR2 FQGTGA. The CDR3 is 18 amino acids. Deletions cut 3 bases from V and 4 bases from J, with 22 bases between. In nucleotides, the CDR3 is TGTGCCAGCAGCTTGGGGCCCGCTCGCCGTTTGGGGAATCAGCCCCAGCATTTT. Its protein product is CASSLGPARRLGNQPQHF.

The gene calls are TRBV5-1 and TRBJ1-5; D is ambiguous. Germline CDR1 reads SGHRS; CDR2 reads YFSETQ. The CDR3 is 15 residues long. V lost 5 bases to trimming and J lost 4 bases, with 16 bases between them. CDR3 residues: CASSQEPGRNQPQHF. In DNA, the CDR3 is TGCGCCAGCAGTCAGGAGCCGGGTCGTAATCAGCCCCAGCATTTT.